Below, 5 T cell receptor beta chains from the same sample are listed, as sequenced in a study of cytomegalovirus exposure and HLA in healthy donors. The PCR made use of 60 Vbeta and 13 Jbeta primers. Produced via immunoSEQ multiplex PCR; TCRdb's table is partial and in-frame only. The data show approximately 77,000 clones, 78% seen once. The source material was PBMCs. All receptors come from a man aged 35 to 55 in good health and CMV-seronegative.

The V and J genes are TRBV27 and TRBJ2-1, with D perhaps matching TRBD2 (5 bases). V lost 1 base, J lost 11 bases, and 18 bases lay in between. CDR1 MNHEY and CDR2 SMNVEV come from the germline V gene (reference sequence). The CDR3 spans 15 residues. The CDR3 sequence is CASSLLRGRSTKQFF. For the CDR3, the DNA is TGTGCCAGCAGTTTATTGCGAGGGCGGTCTACAAAGCAGTTCTTC.

Here the CDR3 reads CASSAYHRQGWQETQYF. The CDR3 bases are TGTGCCAGCAGTGCCTACCACCGGCAGGGATGGCAAGAGACCCAGTACTTC. The V gene is TRBV27, the J gene TRBJ2-5; D is perhaps TRBD1 (5 bases). V lost 5 bases and J 2 bases, leaving 21 bases between the germline ends. This CDR3 comprises 17 residues. Germline V gene lookup returns CDR1 MNHEY and CDR2 SMNVEV (reference sequence).

This clone appeared a single time. The chain uses TRBV30 and TRBJ1-6, with 7 bases matching TRBD1. Trimming at V came to 0 bases and at J to 9 bases, leaving 8 bases not matched to a gene. The CDR3 spans 15 residues. Germline V gene lookup returns CDR1 GTSNPN and CDR2 SVGIG (reference sequence). CDR3 region: CAWSVRQGVGSPLHF. The CDR3 coding sequence is TGTGCCTGGAGTGTACGGCAGGGGGTGGGTTCACCCCTCCACTTT.

In its sample, this clone was seen a few times. This chain uses TRBV6-5 with TRBJ1-6, with TRBD1 identical over 7 bases. The V segment lost 4 bases and the J segment 10 bases; nucleotides outside the gene matches: 7. The germline gives CDR1 MNHEY, CDR2 SVGAGI. The CDR3 length is 14 residues. The CDR3 protein is CASSSRGQRSPLHF. The DNA of the CDR3 is TGTGCCAGCAGTTCGAGGGGGCAGAGATCACCCCTCCACTTT.

This chain joins TRBV11-2 and TRBJ2-7, with TRBD2 identical over 8 bases. Germline values: CDR1 SGHAT, CDR2 FQNNGV. This CDR3 has 15 amino acids. After removal of 3 bases from V and 2 bases from J, the junction contained 6 bases not matched to a gene. CDR3 sequence (DNA): TGTGCCAGCAGCTTCGCGGGACTAGAGACCTACGAGCAGTACTTC. Translated: CASSFAGLETYEQYF.